This entry is about one T cell receptor beta chain. The data stem from a study of blood T cell repertoires in COVID-19. Study details: Acute-phase and convalescent COVID-19 samples originated in the United States, Italy and Spain. PBMCs, B-cell-depleted T cells, or T cells provided the cDNA or gDNA that made up the material.

Trimming left V 1 base short and J 7 bases short, with 19 bases between. The CDR3 length is 16 residues. The germline gives CDR1 SNHLY, CDR2 FYNNEI. In the study's own analysis: For nucleated cells, counts were estimated from reference gene primer amplification. Clones were read by immunoSEQ multiplex PCR, and TCRdb kept only the in-frame ones, dropping some. The V and J calls and clone size come from that table; D and trimming were worked out from the DNA. The sample shows some 110,000 clones, around 83% of them seen only once. The source of this sequence is a man between 35 and 55 years old with acute or convalescent COVID-19. The J gene is TRBJ2-5, the V gene TRBV2; D is perhaps TRBD1 (5 bases). Sequenced sample: peripheral blood. The CDR3 protein is CASSEDMGPRARTQYF. In DNA, the CDR3 is TGTGCCAGCAGTGAAGATATGGGCCCCAGGGCTCGGACCCAGTACTTC.